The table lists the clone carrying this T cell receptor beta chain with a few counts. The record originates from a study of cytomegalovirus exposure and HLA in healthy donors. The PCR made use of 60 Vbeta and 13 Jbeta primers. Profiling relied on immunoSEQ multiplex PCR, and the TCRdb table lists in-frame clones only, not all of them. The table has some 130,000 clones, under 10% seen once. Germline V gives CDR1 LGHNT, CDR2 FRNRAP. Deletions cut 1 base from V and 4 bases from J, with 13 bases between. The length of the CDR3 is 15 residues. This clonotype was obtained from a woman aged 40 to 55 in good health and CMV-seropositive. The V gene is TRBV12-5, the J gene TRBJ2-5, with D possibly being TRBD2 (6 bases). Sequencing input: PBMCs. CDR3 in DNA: TGTGCTAGTGGTTTGGCTGGGACTCCATCAGAGACCCAGTACTTC. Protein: CASGLAGTPSETQYF.